These 19 T cell receptor beta chains were sequenced from one sample in a study of blood T cell repertoires in COVID-19. Some clones are missing from TCRdb's copy, which holds only in-frame ones; the method was immunoSEQ multiplex PCR. The sample includes 200,000 to 250,000 clones, roughly nine tenths seen only once; the top ten take about 9.4%. The sequencing sample was made of peripheral blood. The source is a woman aged 45-65 years with COVID-19, enrolled during active disease.

The chain recombines TRBV6-5 with TRBJ1-1; TRBD1 agrees at 7 bases. The ends lost 4 bases at V and 4 bases at J; junction bases unmatched: 3. This CDR3 comprises 13 residues. Germline V CDR1 and CDR2: MNHEY, SVGAGI. The CDR3 spells CASSSGQSTEAFF. The CDR3, as DNA: TGTGCCAGCAGTTCGGGACAGAGCACTGAAGCTTTCTTT.

This clone was picked up one time. The J gene is TRBJ1-2, the V gene TRBV27; 9 nucleotides line up with TRBD1. This CDR3 has 14 residues. From germline, CDR1 is MNHEY and CDR2 SMNVEV (reference sequence). V shed 6 bases, J shed 5 bases, and the junction held 7 bases outside the gene matches. In DNA, the CDR3 is TGTGCCAGCAGGGACGGACAGGGGATGTATGGCTACACCTTC. Its translation is CASRDGQGMYGYTF.

The V call is TRBV11-3, the J call TRBJ2-1; D remains unclear. CDR3 size: 13 residues. Trimming left V 4 bases short and J 4 bases short, with 8 bases between. Germline lookup yields CDR1 SGHNT and CDR2 YENEEA. The CDR3 is CASSSDKYNEQFF. The CDR3 nucleotides are TGTGCCAGCAGCTCCGACAAATACAATGAGCAGTTCTTC.

CDR3 sequence: CASTRDSVFDGYTF. The CDR3 DNA sequence: TGTGCCAGCACGCGTGACAGCGTATTCGATGGCTACACCTTC. The chain recombines TRBV5-6 with TRBJ1-2; possible D gene TRBD1, 5 bases. Germline CDR1 is SGHDT and CDR2 is YYEEEE. With 6 bases removed from V and 6 bases from J, the gap between germline ends came to 18 bases. This CDR3 is 14 amino acids long.

The rearrangement uses TRBV19 and TRBJ1-3; a weak D match, TRBD1 (6 bases). Between the trimmed V and J ends, which lost 4 bases and 0 bases, there was a span of 10 bases. CDR3 length: 15 residues. From germline, CDR1 is LNHDA and CDR2 SQIVND (reference sequence). CDR3 region: CASSTQQGSGNTIYF. In DNA, the CDR3 is TGTGCCAGTAGTACGCAACAGGGCTCTGGAAACACCATATATTTT.

This sequence joins TRBV7-2 and TRBJ2-1; TRBD1 is a possible D gene (5 bases). V lost 3 bases and J lost 0, with 9 bases in between. This CDR3 has 15 residues. Germline-derived CDR1 and CDR2 are SGHTA and FQGNSA. The CDR3 protein is CASSLWGFSYNEQFF. In DNA form, the CDR3 reads TGTGCCAGCAGCTTGTGGGGCTTCTCCTACAATGAGCAGTTCTTC.

The V and J genes are TRBV28 and TRBJ1-2, with 8 bases fitting TRBD1. CDR1 MDHEN and CDR2 SYDVKM come from the germline V gene. CDR3 length: 13 amino acids. The V and J ends lost 7 bases and 2 bases, in that order; junction bases with no gene match: 3. The CDR3 DNA sequence: TGTGCCAGCACCAGGACAGGGAACTATGGCTACACCTTC. Amino acid sequence: CASTRTGNYGYTF.

J is TRBJ2-3 and V is TRBV27; no clear D. The germline V gene has CDR1 MNHEY and CDR2 SMNVEV (reference sequence). V was pared by 5 bases and J by 0 bases, with 3 bases between. This CDR3 comprises 12 residues. Here the CDR3 reads CASSRSTDTQYF. Here the CDR3 DNA reads TGTGCCAGCAGTCGTAGCACAGATACGCAGTATTTT.

This clone has only one observation. The chain's CDR3 is CASSLRRYPEAFF. As DNA, the CDR3 is TGTGCCAGCAGCTTAAGGAGGTACCCAGAAGCTTTCTTT. This sequence joins TRBV7-9 and TRBJ1-1; no clear D gene. Germline assignment: CDR1 SEHNR and CDR2 FQNEAQ (reference sequence). Trimming took off 2 bases at V and 8 bases at J, with 12 bases between the two ends. This CDR3 has 13 residues.

This clone showed up just once. The genes are TRBV24-1 and TRBJ2-7, with a possible D match to TRBD1 (6 bases). Per germline, CDR1 KGHDR and CDR2 SFDVKD. V was clipped by 5 bases and J by 2 bases, with 12 bases between them. This CDR3 region has 14 residues. CDR3 region: CATSARTAPYEQYF. The CDR3 DNA is TGTGCCACCAGTGCTAGGACAGCCCCCTACGAGCAGTACTTC.

The chain couples TRBV6-6 to TRBJ2-3, with 8 nucleotides matching TRBD1. The V gene end was trimmed by 6 bases and the J gene end by 3 bases; junction bases not matched to a gene: 8. This CDR3 has 15 residues. Germline V gene lookup returns CDR1 MNHNY and CDR2 SVGAGI (reference sequence). The CDR3 region is CASRPDRVGTDTQYF. The CDR3 nucleotides are TGTGCCAGCAGACCGGACAGGGTCGGGACAGATACGCAGTATTTT.

Points on this clone: One junction end does not reproduce the germline sequence, and a read error may be involved. The chain links TRBV6-1 to TRBJ1-3; 7 bases agree with TRBD1. The CDR3 spans 12 residues. Germline CDR1 MNHNS, CDR2 SASEGT. The CDR3 bases are TGTGCCAGCAGTGAAGTGGACAGGCCTATCCAGTTT. It specifies CASSEVDRPIQF.

V usage is TRBV7-2 and J usage is TRBJ2-2; TRBD2 agrees at 7 bases. V lost 5 bases to trimming and J lost 1 base; unmatched junction nucleotides: 1. This CDR3 has 14 residues. Germline-derived CDR1 and CDR2 are SGHTA and FQGNSA. The DNA of the CDR3 is TGTGCCAGCAGCGGGGGGGTGAACACCGGGGAGCTGTTTTTT. Its translation is CASSGGVNTGELFF.

The rearrangement uses TRBV30 and TRBJ1-1, with D possibly being TRBD1 (6 bases). Trimming removed 2 bases at V and 3 bases at J, with 16 bases between. The CDR3 loop spans 15 amino acids. Looked up from germline, CDR1 is GTSNPN and CDR2 is SVGIG (reference sequence). CDR3 loop: CAWSTKGGGHTEAFF. The CDR3 DNA follows: TGTGCCTGGAGTACCAAAGGGGGAGGGCACACTGAAGCTTTCTTT.

This sequence joins TRBV6-5 and TRBJ1-2; 10 bases line up with TRBD1. The V segment lost 6 bases and the J segment 10 bases; nucleotides outside the gene matches: 11. Germline loops: CDR1 MNHEY, CDR2 SVGAGI. The CDR3 covers 14 residues. Here the CDR3 reads CASSPLGTGEYYTF. The CDR3 nucleotides are TGTGCCAGCAGCCCCCTAGGGACAGGGGAATACTACACCTTC.

This clone was detected many times. The chain recombines TRBV7-9 with TRBJ2-7; D is ambiguous. CDR1 is SEHNR and CDR2 is FQNEAQ in the germline V gene (reference sequence). The CDR3 is 14 residues long. The ends were cut back, 1 base at V and 6 bases at J, with 13 bases in the middle. The CDR3 DNA reads as TGTGCCAGCAGCTTAGGGGTGGGTCCAGGCGAGCAGTACTTC. As protein: CASSLGVGPGEQYF.

This clone turned up a few times. CDR3 sequence (DNA): TGTGCCAGCAGCTCCCTCCGGGGGGCCACAGAGACCCAGTACTTC. Translated, it gives CASSSLRGATETQYF. The chain couples TRBV7-7 to TRBJ2-5; tentatively, D is TRBD2 (7 bases). The germline CDR1 and CDR2 sequences are SSHAT and FNYEAQ (reference sequence). CDR3 length: 15 amino acids. Trimming took off 4 bases at V and 4 bases at J, with 16 bases between the two ends.

The V and J genes are TRBV5-5 and TRBJ1-3, with TRBD1 matching over 7 bases. The CDR3 runs 16 residues. Looked up from germline, CDR1 is SGHKS and CDR2 is YYEKEE (reference sequence). The V gene end was trimmed by 0 bases and the J gene end by 1 base; junction bases not matched to a gene: 4. CDR3 protein: CASSLAPGGSGNTIYF. CDR3 DNA: TGTGCCAGCAGCTTGGCCCCAGGGGGATCTGGAAACACCATATATTTT.

The rearrangement joins TRBV12-1 to TRBJ2-7; the DNA was not used to check the table's D call, TRBD2. TRBV12-1 constitutes a pseudogene. The CDR3 is 12 residues long. CDR3 in DNA: TGTGCCAGCAGCTGCGACTCCTACGAGCAGTACGTC. This sequence encodes CASSCDSYEQYV.